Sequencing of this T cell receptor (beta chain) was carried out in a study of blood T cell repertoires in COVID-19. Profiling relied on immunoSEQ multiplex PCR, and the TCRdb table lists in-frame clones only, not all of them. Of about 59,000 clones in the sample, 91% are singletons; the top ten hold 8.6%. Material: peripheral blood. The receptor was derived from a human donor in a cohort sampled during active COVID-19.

The CDR3 sequence is CATSRGGQGDTDTQYF. CDR3 bases: TGTGCCACCAGCAGGGGTGGACAGGGGGACACAGATACGCAGTATTTT. V usage is TRBV15 and J usage is TRBJ2-3; 10 bases agree with TRBD1. The CDR3 contains 16 residues. V gave up 3 bases and J gave up 2 bases; unmatched junction bases: 5. The germline V gene encodes CDR1 LNHNV and CDR2 YYDKDF (reference sequence). The complete variable domain, with remaining parts taken from reference TRBV15 and TRBJ2-3, reads DAMVIQNPRYQVTQFGKPVTLSCSQTLNHNVMYWYQQKSSQAPKLLFHYYDKDFNNEADTPDNFQSRRPNTSFCFLDIRSPGLGDTAMYLCATSRGGQGDTDTQYFGPGTRLTVL.